This T cell receptor (beta chain) was found in a study of spatial heterogeneity in lung cancer (dated by TCRdb to the late 2010s). About the study as a whole: Beta-chain transcripts were consistently detected in greater numbers than alpha-chain transcripts, which likely reflects a higher abundance of beta-chain transcripts. In tumor regions, TCR transcript counts showed a strong correlation with a T cell transcriptional module score derived from matched bulk RNA-seq. In the raw uncorrected reads, each unique combination of TCR and UMI appeared more than ten times on average. In non-small cell lung cancer, the study quantitatively compared TCR alpha and beta repertoires across several tumor regions, matched nontumor lung, and blood. TCR repertoire features were related to nonsynonymous mutation counts determined by whole-exome sequencing of tumor tissue. Both alpha and beta chains were TCR-sequenced in samples taken at surgery, namely 220 tumor regions, approximately 63 matched nontumor lung samples and some 53 PBMC samples. The study at large found these results: The count of ubiquitous expanded TCRs correlated with the count of ubiquitous nonsynonymous mutations, and the count of regional expanded TCRs correlated with the count of regional nonsynonymous mutations. Estimated TCR-seq coverage of tumor T cells was only around 7.2% for alpha chains and around 14% for beta chains. The number of expanded intratumoral alpha and beta TCRs correlated with the tumor nonsynonymous mutation count. Confirming at a functional level the hypothesis that regional TCRs recognize regional mutations was considered to require additional single-cell paired TCR alpha and beta sequencing.

On this clonotype itself: This receptor's antigen is unknown. Base qualities are not at hand, and no much larger clone is one base apart. The library was prepared for alpha chains; this beta chain is a stray read, so its frequency means little.

The CDR3, cysteine through phenylalanine, is 15 amino acids long. The retained sequence is limited to the CDR3, 45 bases, with the frame set at the first base. Germline trimming: 3 bases from V, 4 bases from J; junction bases outside gene matches: 11. In the germline V gene (reference sequence), CDR1 corresponds to GTSNPN and CDR2 to SVGIG. Library creation used 5' RACE. Sequencing used a NextSeq 500. To allow correction of PCR and sequencing errors, the TCR library protocol tagged every TCR cDNA molecule with a unique molecular identifier. On the authors' methods: TCR identification, UMI-based error correction and CDR3 extraction were all carried out with Decombinator tools. Expanded TCRs were defined as those above a frequency of 2 per 1,000, corresponding to the top 1% of the tumor frequency distribution. Expanded tumor TCRs were classed as regional if statistically deemed absent (corrected P<0.05) from at least one tumor region, otherwise ubiquitous. Renyi diversity was computed with the R vegan package after each repertoire had been subsampled 100 times to 5,000 TCRs. CDR3 similarity networks were constructed using string-kernel similarity of amino acid triplets, with links drawn between CDR3s whose pairwise similarity was above 0.82. TCRdb trimmed public reads at Q25 via fastp, called clones via MiXCR and kept in-frame beta chains. Entries are consolidated by CDR3 protein sequence, retaining the most common genes and DNA. TCRdb, rather than the study authors, made the V and J calls. The sample table records 16,000 or so distinct CDR3 sequences; 6% to 7% of these occur just once. About 20% of the sample lies in the top ten.

Sample time point, as interpreted from the label and publication: sample taken at primary tumor resection. Donors were some 67 patients with early-stage, untreated non-small cell lung cancer from the lung TRACERx cohort. Without any cell sorting, TCR sequencing was performed on whole RNA extracted either from tumor and nontumor lung tissue or from cryopreserved PBMC samples. A patient was chosen for TCR sequencing only when enough RNA was available from at least two tumor regions. Before being selected, tumor and adjacent nontumor lung specimens were reviewed by a lung pathologist. The material was lung tumor tissue, obtained at surgery. The rearrangement joined TRBV30 to TRBJ2-7, with 8 bases in between that match TRBD2. The TCR was taken from a female donor with early-stage non-small cell lung cancer. The CDR3 in this case is CAWRRGESGWYEQYF. The sequenced DNA is TGTGCCTGGAGGCGGGGGGAGTCGGGTTGGTACGAGCAGTACTTC.